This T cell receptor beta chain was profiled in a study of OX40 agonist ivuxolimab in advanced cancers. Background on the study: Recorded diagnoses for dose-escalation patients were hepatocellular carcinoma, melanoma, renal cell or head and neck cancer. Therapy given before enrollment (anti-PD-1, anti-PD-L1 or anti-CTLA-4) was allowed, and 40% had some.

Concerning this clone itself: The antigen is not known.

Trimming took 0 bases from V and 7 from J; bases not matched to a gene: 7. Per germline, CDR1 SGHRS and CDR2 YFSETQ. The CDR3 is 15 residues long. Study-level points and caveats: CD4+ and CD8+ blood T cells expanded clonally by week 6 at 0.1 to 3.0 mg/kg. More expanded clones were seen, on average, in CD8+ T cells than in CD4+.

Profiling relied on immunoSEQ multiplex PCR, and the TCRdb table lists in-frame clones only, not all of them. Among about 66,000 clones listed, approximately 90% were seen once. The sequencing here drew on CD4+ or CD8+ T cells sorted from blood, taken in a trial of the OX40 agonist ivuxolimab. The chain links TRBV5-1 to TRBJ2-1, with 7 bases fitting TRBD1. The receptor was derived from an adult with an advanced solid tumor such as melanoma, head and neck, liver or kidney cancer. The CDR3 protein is CASSLGTGRRNEQFF. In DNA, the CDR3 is TGCGCCAGCAGCTTGGGGACAGGCCGGCGGAATGAGCAGTTCTTC.